These 8 T cell receptor beta chains originate from one sample sequenced in a study of control samples from healthy donors and cancer patients. The protocol was immunoSEQ multiplex PCR, while the TCRdb copy is restricted to in-frame clones and leaves out a portion. This table has 120,000 or so clones, about nine tenths appearing once. Sequences were obtained from blood. These receptors were taken from a man between 18 and 35 years old in good health.

This clone was counted only a few times. V usage is TRBV11-1 and J usage is TRBJ2-7; 9 bases fit TRBD1. The CDR3 totals 17 residues. Germline CDR1 reads SGHAT; CDR2 reads FQDESV (reference sequence). Trimming at V came to 0 bases and at J to 0 bases, leaving 6 bases not matched to a gene. CDR3 in DNA: TGTGCCAGCAGCTTAGCAGCTCCGGGACAGGGCTCCTACGAGCAGTACTTC. Protein sequence: CASSLAAPGQGSYEQYF.

V usage is TRBV5-5 and J usage is TRBJ1-6; TRBD1 matches 8 bases. V lost 7 bases and J lost 9; bases outside the gene matches: 12. Germline V gene lookup returns CDR1 SGHKS and CDR2 YYEKEE (reference sequence). The CDR3 length is 15 residues. CDR3 in DNA: TGTGCCAGCCGCGAAGGGACAGGACTGGGTTCACCCCTCCACTTT. This sequence encodes CASREGTGLGSPLHF.

This chain joins TRBV27 and TRBJ2-1, with unresolved D. Per the germline V gene, CDR1 is MNHEY and CDR2 is SMNVEV (reference sequence). V was clipped by 0 bases and J by 16 bases, with 10 bases between them. The CDR3 length is 11 residues. The CDR3 region is CASSLSGPLFF. The CDR3, as DNA: TGTGCCAGCAGTTTATCCGGTCCGCTTTTCTTC.

As for this clone: An end of the junction does not agree with germline; a read error may underlie this. J is TRBJ2-1 and V is TRBV5-1; D may be TRBD2 (6 bases). The CDR3 loop spans 12 amino acids. Germline V lookup: CDR1 SGHRS, CDR2 YFSETQ. The CDR3 sequence is CASSLEGGVRLF. CDR3 sequence (DNA): TGCGCCAGCAGCTTGGAGGGCGGGGTAAGGCTCTTC.

V is TRBV19 and J is TRBJ1-2; the match to TRBD1 covers 9 bases. CDR1 LNHDA and CDR2 SQIVND come from the germline V gene (reference sequence). V lost 3 bases, J lost 4 bases, and 6 bases stayed unmatched. The CDR3 consists of 15 residues. The CDR3 DNA reads TGTGCCAGTAGTATGGGGGACAGGGAAATCTATGGCTACACCTTC. Amino acid sequence: CASSMGDREIYGYTF.

The chain joins TRBV5-1 to TRBJ1-4; 7 bases line up with TRBD1. The CDR3 length is 14 residues. The trim removed 0 bases at V and 7 bases at J, leaving 3 bases unmatched. The germline V gene encodes CDR1 SGHRS and CDR2 YFSETQ. CDR3 nucleotide sequence: TGCGCCAGCAGCTTGGGACAGGGATCTGAAAAACTGTTTTTT. It codes for CASSLGQGSEKLFF.

The rearrangement joins TRBV30 to TRBJ2-1; weak D call: TRBD2 (5 bases). This CDR3 is 13 amino acids long. V lost 0 bases, J lost 4 bases, and 7 bases lay in between. Germline values: CDR1 GTSNPN, CDR2 SVGIG (reference sequence). Written as DNA, the CDR3 is TGTGCCTGGAGTGTACCGGGATACAATGAGCAGTTCTTC. Translation: CAWSVPGYNEQFF.

This clone has only one observation. The V gene is TRBV25-1, the J gene TRBJ2-5; 8 bases are shared with TRBD1. The CDR3 sequence is 15 residues long. V was pared by 1 base and J by 4 bases, with 5 bases of the junction left unmatched. CDR1 and CDR2 from the germline V gene are MGHDK and SYGVNS. CDR3 sequence: CASSELKGTGETQYF. The CDR3 nucleotides are TGTGCCAGCAGTGAATTAAAAGGGACAGGAGAGACCCAGTACTTC.